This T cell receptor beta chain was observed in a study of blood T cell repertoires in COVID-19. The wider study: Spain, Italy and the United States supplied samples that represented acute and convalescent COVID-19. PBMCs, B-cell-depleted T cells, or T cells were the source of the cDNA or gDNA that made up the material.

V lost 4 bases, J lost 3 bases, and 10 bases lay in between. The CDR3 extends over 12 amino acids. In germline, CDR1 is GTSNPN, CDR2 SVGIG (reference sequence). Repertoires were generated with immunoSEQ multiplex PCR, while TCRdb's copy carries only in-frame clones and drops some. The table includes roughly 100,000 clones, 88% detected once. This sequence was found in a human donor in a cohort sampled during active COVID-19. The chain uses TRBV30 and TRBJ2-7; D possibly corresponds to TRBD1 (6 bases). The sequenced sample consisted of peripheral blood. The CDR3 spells CAWKTGLYEQYF. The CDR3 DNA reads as TGTGCCTGGAAAACAGGGCTCTACGAGCAGTACTTC.